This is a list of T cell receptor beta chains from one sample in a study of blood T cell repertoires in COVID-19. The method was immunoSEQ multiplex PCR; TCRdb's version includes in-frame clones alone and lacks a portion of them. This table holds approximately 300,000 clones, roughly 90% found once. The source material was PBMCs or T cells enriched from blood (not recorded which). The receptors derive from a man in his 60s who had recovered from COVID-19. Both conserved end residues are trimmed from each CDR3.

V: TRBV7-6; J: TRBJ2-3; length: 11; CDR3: ASSSTRTDTQY
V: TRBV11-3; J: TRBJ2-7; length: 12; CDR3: ASSTGLVSSEQY
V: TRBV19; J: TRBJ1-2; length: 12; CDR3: ASSRAGQSYGYT
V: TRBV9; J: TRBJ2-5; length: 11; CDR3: ASSVGALETQY
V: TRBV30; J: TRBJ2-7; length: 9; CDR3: AWSEEYEQY
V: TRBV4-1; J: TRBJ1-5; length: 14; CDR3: ASSLQFADSNQPQH
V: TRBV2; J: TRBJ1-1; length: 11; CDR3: ASTRTRNTEAF
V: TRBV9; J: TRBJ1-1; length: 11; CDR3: ASSVGEATQAF
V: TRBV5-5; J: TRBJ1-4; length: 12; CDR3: ASRQDPTNEKLF
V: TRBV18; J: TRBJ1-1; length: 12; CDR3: ASSALPTVTEAF
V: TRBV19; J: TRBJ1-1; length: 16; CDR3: ASSPSQGARVRNTEAF
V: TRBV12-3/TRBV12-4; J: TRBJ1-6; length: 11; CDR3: ASRDRAASPLH
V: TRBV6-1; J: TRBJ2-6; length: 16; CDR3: ASSETGTGYSGANVLT
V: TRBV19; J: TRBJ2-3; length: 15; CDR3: ASSSGQGIKGTDTQY
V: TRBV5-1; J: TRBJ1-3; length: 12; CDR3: ASSQDNSGNTIY
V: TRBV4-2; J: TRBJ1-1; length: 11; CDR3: ASSQSPGDEAF
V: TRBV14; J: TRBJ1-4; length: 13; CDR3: ASSWMQGAGEKLF
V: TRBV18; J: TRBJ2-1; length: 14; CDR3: ASSPRAGAGYNEQF
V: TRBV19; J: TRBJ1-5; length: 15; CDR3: ASSTVLRGVGNQPQH
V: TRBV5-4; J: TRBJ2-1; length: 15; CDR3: ASSLRPSGHNYNEQF
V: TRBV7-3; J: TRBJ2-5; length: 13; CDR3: ASSLTGTKKETQY
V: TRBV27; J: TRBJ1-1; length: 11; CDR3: ASSFGWATEAF
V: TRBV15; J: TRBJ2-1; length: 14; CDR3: ATSSSGTRSYNEQF
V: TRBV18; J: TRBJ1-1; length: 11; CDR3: ASSSGGGVRAF
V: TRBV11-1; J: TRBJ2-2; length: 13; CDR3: ASSQMSGSTGELF
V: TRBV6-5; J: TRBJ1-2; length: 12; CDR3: ASSRAGGIDGYT
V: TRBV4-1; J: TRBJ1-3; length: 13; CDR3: ASSQEQGSGNTIY
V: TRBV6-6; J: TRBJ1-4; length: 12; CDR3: ASSHEGDNEKLF
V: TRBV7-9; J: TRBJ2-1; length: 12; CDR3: ASSLGRGYNEQF
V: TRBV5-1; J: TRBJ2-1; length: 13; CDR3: ASSLGTSGTYEQF
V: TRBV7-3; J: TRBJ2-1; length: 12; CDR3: ASSEGTGGYEQF
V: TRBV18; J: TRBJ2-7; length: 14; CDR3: ASSPPARGASYEQY
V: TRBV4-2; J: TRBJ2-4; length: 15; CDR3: ASSQGGLAVAKNIQY
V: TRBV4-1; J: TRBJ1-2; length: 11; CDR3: ASSQRQGGDYT
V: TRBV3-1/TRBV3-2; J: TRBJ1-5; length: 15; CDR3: ASSQPVRGACNQPQH
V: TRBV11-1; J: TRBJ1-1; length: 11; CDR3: ASSPGTATEAF
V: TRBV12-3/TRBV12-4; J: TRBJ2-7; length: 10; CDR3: ASRTEVGEQY
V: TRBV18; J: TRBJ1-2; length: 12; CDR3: ASSQRTGDYGYT
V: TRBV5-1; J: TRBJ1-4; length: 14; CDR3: ASSLGQRATNEKLF
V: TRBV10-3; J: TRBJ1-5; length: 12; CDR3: ATGQGVGNQPQH
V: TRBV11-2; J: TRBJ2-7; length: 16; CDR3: ASSSLPGQGKGLDEQY
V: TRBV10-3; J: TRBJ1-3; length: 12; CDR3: AITRTERGNTIY
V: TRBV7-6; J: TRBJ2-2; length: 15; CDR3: ASSLTLPRVNTGELF
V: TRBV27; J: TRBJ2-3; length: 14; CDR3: ASTSLPGQLTDTQY
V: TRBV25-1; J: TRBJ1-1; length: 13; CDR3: ASRKQGAQVTEAF
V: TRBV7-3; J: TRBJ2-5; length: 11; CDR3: ASSRATTETQY
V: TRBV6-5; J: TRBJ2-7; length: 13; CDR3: ASSLPGTGVYEQY
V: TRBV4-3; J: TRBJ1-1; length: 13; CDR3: ASSQEPGINTEAF
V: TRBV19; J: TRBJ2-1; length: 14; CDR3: ASSITSASGGAGLF
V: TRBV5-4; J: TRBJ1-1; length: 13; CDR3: ASSLAEGGWTEAF
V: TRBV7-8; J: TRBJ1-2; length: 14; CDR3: ASSLRRGRGNYGYT
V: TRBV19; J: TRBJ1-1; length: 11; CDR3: ASTNRENTEAF
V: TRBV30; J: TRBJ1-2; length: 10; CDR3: AWSAGARGYT
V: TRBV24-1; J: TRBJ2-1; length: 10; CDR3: ATSVTSGEQF
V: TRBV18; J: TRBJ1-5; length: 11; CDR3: ASSLQSNQPQH
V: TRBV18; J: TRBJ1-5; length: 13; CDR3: ASSPKGASNQPQH
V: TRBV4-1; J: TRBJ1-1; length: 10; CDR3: ASSQRGTEAF